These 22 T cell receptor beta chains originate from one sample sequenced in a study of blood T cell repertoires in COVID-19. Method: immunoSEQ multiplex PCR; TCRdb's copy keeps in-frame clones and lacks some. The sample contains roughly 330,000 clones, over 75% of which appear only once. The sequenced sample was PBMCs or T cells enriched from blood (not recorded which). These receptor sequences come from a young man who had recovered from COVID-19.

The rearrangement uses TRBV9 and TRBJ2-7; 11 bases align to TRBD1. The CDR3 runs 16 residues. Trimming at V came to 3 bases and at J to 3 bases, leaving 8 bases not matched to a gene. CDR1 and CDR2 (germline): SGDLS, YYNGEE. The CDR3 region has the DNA TGTGCCAGCAGCGCGGCGCCGGGACAGGGGGGCTACGAGCAGTACTTC. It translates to CASSAAPGQGGYEQYF. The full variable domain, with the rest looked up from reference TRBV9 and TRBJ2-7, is DSGVTQTPKHLITATGQRVTLRCSPRSGDLSVYWYQQSLDQGLQFLIQYYNGEERAKGNILERFSAQQFPDLHSELNLSSLELGDSALYFCASSAAPGQGGYEQYFGPGTRLTVT.

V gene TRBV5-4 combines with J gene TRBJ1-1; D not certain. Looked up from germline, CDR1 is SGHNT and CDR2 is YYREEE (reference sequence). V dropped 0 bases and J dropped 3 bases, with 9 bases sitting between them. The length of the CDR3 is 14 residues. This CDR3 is CASSLVEGYTEAFF. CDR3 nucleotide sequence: TGTGCCAGCAGCTTGGTCGAGGGTTACACTGAAGCTTTCTTT.

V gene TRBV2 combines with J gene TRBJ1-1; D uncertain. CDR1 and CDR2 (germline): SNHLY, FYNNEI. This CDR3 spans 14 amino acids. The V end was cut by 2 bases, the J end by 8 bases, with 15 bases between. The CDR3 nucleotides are TGTGCCAGCAGTGAAAACCCGACTGCCCAGGAAGCTTTCTTT. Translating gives CASSENPTAQEAFF.

The CDR3 region is CASSSPAYEQYF. CDR3 DNA: TGTGCCAGCAGTTCTCCGGCCTACGAGCAGTACTTC. The chain uses TRBV6-6 and TRBJ2-7; D is undetermined. Germline V gene sequence: CDR1 MNHNY, CDR2 SVGAGI (reference sequence). With 4 bases removed from V and 2 bases from J, the gap between germline ends came to 6 bases. This CDR3 spans 12 amino acids.

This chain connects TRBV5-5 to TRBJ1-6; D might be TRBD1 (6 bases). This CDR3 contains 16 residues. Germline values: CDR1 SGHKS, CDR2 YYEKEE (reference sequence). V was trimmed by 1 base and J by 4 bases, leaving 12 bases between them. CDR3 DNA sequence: TGTGCCAGCAGCTTGTTAGGGGGGGCATATAATTCACCCCTCCACTTT. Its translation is CASSLLGGAYNSPLHF.

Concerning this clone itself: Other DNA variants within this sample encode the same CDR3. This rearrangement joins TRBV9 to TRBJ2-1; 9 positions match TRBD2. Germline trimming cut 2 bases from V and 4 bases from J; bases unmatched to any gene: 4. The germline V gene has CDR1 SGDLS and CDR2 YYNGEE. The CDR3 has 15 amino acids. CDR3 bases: TGTGCCAGCAGCGTTAGCGGGGGAACTTACAATGAGCAGTTCTTC. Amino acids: CASSVSGGTYNEQFF.

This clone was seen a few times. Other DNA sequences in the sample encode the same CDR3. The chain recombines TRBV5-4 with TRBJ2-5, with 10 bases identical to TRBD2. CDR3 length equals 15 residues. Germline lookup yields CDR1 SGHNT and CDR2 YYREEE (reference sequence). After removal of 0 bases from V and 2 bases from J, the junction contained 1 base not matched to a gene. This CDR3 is CASSLVLAGQETQYF. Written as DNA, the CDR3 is TGTGCCAGCAGCTTGGTACTAGCGGGGCAAGAGACCCAGTACTTC. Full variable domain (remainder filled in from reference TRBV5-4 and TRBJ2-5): ETGVTQSPTHLIKTRGQQVTLRCSSQSGHNTVSWYQQALGQGPQFIFQYYREEENGRGNFPPRFSGLQFPNYSSELNVNALELDDSALYLCASSLVLAGQETQYFGPGTRLLVL.

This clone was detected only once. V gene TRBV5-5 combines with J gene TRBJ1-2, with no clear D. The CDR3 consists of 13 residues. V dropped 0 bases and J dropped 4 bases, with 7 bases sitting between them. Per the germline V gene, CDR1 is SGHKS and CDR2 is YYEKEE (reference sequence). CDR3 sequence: CASSLAQIYGYTF. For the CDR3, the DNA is TGTGCCAGCAGCTTGGCCCAGATCTATGGCTACACCTTC.

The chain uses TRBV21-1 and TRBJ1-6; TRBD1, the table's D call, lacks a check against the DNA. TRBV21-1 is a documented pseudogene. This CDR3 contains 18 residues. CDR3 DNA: TGTGCCAGCAGCAATCTGGCGTATGATCGGGACAGTCGGTCACCCCTCCACTTT. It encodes CASSNLAYDRDSRSPLHF.

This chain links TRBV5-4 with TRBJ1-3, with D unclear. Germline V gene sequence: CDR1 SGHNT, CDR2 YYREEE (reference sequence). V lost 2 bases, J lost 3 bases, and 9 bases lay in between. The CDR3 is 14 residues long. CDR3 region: CASSFVGSGNTIYF. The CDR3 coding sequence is TGTGCCAGCAGCTTTGTCGGGAGTGGAAACACCATATATTTT.

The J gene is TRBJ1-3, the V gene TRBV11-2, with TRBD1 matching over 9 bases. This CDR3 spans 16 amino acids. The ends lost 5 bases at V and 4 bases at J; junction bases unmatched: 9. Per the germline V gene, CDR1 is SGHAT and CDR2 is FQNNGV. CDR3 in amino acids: CASSKNTGGAGNTIYF. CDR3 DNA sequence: TGTGCCAGCAGCAAAAACACAGGGGGCGCGGGAAACACCATATATTTT.

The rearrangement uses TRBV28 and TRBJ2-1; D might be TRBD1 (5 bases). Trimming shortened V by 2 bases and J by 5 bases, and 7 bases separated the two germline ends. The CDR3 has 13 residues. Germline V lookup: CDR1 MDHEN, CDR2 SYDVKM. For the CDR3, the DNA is TGTGCCAGCAGTTTACAGGGTCACAATGAGCAGTTCTTC. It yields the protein CASSLQGHNEQFF.

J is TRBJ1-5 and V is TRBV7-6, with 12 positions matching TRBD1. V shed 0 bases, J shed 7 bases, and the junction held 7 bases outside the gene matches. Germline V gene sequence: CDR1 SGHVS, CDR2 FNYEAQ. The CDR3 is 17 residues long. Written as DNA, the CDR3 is TGTGCCAGCAGCTTAGCCCCGGGACAGGGGGCTGGACAGCCCCAGCATTTT. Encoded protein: CASSLAPGQGAGQPQHF.

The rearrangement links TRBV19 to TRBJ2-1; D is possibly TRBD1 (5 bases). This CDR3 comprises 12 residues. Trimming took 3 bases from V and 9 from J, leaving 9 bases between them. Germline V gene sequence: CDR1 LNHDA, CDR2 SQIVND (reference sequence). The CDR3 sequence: CASSMDMVEQFF. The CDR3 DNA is TGTGCCAGTAGTATGGACATGGTTGAGCAGTTCTTC.

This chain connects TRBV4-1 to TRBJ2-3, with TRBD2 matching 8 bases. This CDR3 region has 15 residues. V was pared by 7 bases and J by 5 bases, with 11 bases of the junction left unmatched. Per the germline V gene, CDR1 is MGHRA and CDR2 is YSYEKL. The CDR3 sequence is CASTPPGGGRDTQYF. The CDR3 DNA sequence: TGCGCCAGCACCCCCCCCGGCGGGGGGCGAGATACGCAGTATTTT.

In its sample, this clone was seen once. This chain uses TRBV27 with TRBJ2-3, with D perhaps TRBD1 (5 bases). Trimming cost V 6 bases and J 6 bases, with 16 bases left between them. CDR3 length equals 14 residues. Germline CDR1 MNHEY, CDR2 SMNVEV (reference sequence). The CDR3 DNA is TGTGCCAGCAGCCCCCTAATGGGGCAGGATACGCAGTATTTT. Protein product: CASSPLMGQDTQYF.

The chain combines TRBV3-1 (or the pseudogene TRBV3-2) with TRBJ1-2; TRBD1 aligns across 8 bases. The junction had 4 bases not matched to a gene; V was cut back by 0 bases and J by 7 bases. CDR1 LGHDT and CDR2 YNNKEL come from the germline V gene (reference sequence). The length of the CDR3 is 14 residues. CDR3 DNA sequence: TGTGCCAGCAGCCAAGAGGACAGGGCCCGTGGCTACACCTTC. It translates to CASSQEDRARGYTF.

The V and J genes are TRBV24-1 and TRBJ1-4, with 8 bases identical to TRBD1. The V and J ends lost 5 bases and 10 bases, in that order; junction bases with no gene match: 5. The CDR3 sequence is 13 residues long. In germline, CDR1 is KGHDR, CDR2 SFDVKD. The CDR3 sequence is CATSGAGGGKLFF. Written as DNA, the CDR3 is TGTGCCACCAGTGGGGCAGGGGGCGGAAAACTGTTTTTT.

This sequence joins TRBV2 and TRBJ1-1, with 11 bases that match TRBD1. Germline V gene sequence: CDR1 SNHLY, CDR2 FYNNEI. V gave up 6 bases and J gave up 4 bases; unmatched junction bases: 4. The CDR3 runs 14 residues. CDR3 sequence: CASRAGTGGTEAFF. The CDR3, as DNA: TGTGCCAGCAGAGCCGGGACAGGGGGCACTGAAGCTTTCTTT.

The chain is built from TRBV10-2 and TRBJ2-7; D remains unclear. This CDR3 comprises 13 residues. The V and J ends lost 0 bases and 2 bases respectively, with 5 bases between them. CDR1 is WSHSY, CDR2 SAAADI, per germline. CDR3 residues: CASSESHPYEQYF. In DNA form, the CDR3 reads TGCGCCAGCAGTGAGTCACACCCCTACGAGCAGTACTTC.

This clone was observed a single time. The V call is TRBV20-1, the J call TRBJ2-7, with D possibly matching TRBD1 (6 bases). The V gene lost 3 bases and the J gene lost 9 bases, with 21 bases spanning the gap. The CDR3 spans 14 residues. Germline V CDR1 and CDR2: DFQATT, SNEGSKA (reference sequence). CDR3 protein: CSASGGQIFSAQYF. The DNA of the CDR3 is TGCAGTGCTAGTGGGGGACAAATTTTCTCGGCGCAGTACTTC.

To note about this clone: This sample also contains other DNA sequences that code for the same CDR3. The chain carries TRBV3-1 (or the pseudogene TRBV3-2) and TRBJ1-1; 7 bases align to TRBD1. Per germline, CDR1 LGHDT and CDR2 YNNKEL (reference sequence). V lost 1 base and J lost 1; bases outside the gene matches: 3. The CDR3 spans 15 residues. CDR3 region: CASSQGTGPNTEAFF. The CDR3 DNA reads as TGTGCCAGCAGCCAAGGGACAGGCCCGAACACTGAAGCTTTCTTT.